This record covers a single TCR beta chain. Its antigen is not yet known. Base qualities are missing; no much larger clone stands one base away. Collaborating institutions collected whole blood in K2EDTA tubes following their own protocols. Collaborator samples were shipped for TCRbeta analysis as frozen whole blood, isolated PBMCs, or DNA extracted from either sample type. TCRbeta CDR3 regions were amplified from genomic DNA by means of the immunoSEQ Assay, a bias-controlled multiplex PCR. As for the original processing: Nucleated cell counts per sample were estimated from amplification of reference gene primers within the assay. To quantify the absolute abundance of each unique TCRbeta CDR3 rearrangement, sequence reads were collapsed and filtered. For each sample, productive Simpson clonality was calculated by taking the square root of Simpson's diversity index across productive rearrangements. TCRdb retrieved this table from immuneACCESS and kept in-frame rearrangements only. Not all clones are present; in checked studies, unresolved V genes account for under half, and no reason is known for the remainder. V and J calls and clone size come straight from that table; D and trimming were deduced from the DNA. Here the sample has about 240,000 clones; just under 85% occur a single time. About 9.5% of the sample is taken by the ten largest.

This entry belongs to a study of blood T cell repertoires in COVID-19 (dated by TCRdb to 2020 to 2021). In terms of the full investigation: Samples from collaborators originated in the United States, Italy and Spain and spanned both the acute and convalescent phases of COVID-19. Deeply sampled blood TCRbeta repertoires from subjects exposed to, actively infected with, or recovered from COVID-19 were included in the dataset. Where available, HLA class I and class II types were taken from metadata supplied by the sample provider and were not determined by assay-based typing. The repertoires were released in a freely available public database intended as a resource for research on the immune response to SARS-CoV-2. The prospective study material was composed of cDNA or gDNA derived from T cells, B-cell-depleted T cells, or PBMCs. Nearly every sample came with metadata listing a de-identified subject ID, COVID-19 status, age in years and sex. Samples were obtained from the ongoing ImmuneRACE study (first 160 participants) and from 1,200 or so subjects provided by 6 global collaborators.

Between the V and J ends, shortened by 6 bases and 2 bases respectively, the junction contains 17 bases. From cysteine to phenylalanine, the CDR3 is 17 amino acids long. Only CDR3 DNA is held: 51 bases, read in frame from base 1. The germline V gene yields SGHTA for CDR1 and FQGNSA for CDR2. Overall results and qualifications from the work: Clinical and demographic metadata were provided uncurated, with the amount varying by source and participant.

Rearrangement joined TRBV7-2 to TRBJ1-6, and perhaps TRBD1 as D gene, on 6 matching bases. The TCR was taken from an elderly woman with acute or convalescent COVID-19. What was sequenced was peripheral blood. The nucleotide sequence is TGTGCCAGCAGGCCCACAACACAGGGCCCCTATAATTCACCCCTCCACTTT. It encodes CASRPTTQGPYNSPLHF.